These T cell receptor beta chains were read from a single sample in a study of blood T cell repertoires in COVID-19. Sequenced by immunoSEQ multiplex PCR; TCRdb stores in-frame clones only, minus some. The sample has 400,000 to 450,000 clones; 80% to 95% are singletons. Sequencing was performed on PBMCs or T cells enriched from blood (not recorded which). These receptors were taken from a man between 18 and 35 years old who had recovered from COVID-19. Both conserved end residues are part of each CDR3. D genes are given only for firm matches. Clone size is not always given. Where it is, it says once, few, many or a class for expanded clones.

CDR3 length: 13; clone size: NA; V gene: TRBV19; D gene: NA; J gene: TRBJ1-5; CDR3 DNA: TGTGCCAGTAGTATGCAGGGTCGGCAGCCCCAGCATTTT; CDR3 protein: CASSMQGRQPQHF
CDR3 length: 13; clone size: NA; V gene: TRBV29-1; D gene: NA; J gene: TRBJ1-4; CDR3 DNA: TGCAGCGTTTGGTCAGGGCCGAATGAAAAACTGTTTTTT; CDR3 protein: CSVWSGPNEKLFF
CDR3 length: 15; clone size: NA; V gene: TRBV24-1; D gene: TRBD2; J gene: TRBJ2-7; CDR3 DNA: TGTGCCACCAGTGATGCGACTAGCGGAGCCTACGAGCAGTACTTC; CDR3 protein: CATSDATSGAYEQYF
CDR3 length: 15; clone size: NA; V gene: TRBV15; D gene: NA; J gene: TRBJ1-4; CDR3 DNA: TGTGCCACCTTGCAGAGGCGGGGGGCAGGGGAAAAACTGTTTTTT; CDR3 protein: CATLQRRGAGEKLFF
CDR3 length: 15; clone size: NA; V gene: TRBV19; D gene: TRBD1; J gene: TRBJ1-1; CDR3 DNA: TGTGCCAGTAGTACTATCACAGGGGGGAACACTGAAGCTTTCTTT; CDR3 protein: CASSTITGGNTEAFF
CDR3 length: 19; clone size: NA; V gene: TRBV19; D gene: TRBD1; J gene: TRBJ1-1; CDR3 DNA: TGTGCCAGTAGAAACAGGGGACCTTTCTTACCCAAGCTGAACACTGAAGCTTTCTTT; CDR3 protein: CASRNRGPFLPKLNTEAFF
CDR3 length: 15; clone size: once; V gene: TRBV7-3; D gene: TRBD2; J gene: TRBJ2-2; CDR3 DNA: TGTGCCAGCAGCTCGAGCGGGAGGCTCGCCGGGGAGCTGTTTTTT; CDR3 protein: CASSSSGRLAGELFF
CDR3 length: 15; clone size: NA; V gene: TRBV5-1; D gene: TRBD1; J gene: TRBJ1-5; CDR3 DNA: TGCGCCAGCGCTCTTGGGGACAGGGAAAATCAGCCCCAGCATTTT; CDR3 protein: CASALGDRENQPQHF
CDR3 length: 15; clone size: NA; V gene: TRBV5-6; D gene: TRBD1; J gene: TRBJ1-5; CDR3 DNA: TGTGCCAGCAGTTCGACAGGGTATGGGGACCAGCCCCAGCATTTT; CDR3 protein: CASSSTGYGDQPQHF
CDR3 length: 14; clone size: NA; V gene: TRBV6-5; D gene: NA; J gene: TRBJ1-5; CDR3 DNA: TGTGCCAGCAGGGGAGGACCAAGCAATCAGCCCCAGCATTTT; CDR3 protein: CASRGGPSNQPQHF
CDR3 length: 15; clone size: NA; V gene: TRBV2; D gene: NA; J gene: TRBJ1-4; CDR3 DNA: TGTGCCAGCGTCGTGCGTTGGAGGGAGAATGAAAAACTGTTTTTT; CDR3 protein: CASVVRWRENEKLFF
CDR3 length: 14; clone size: NA; V gene: TRBV7-3; D gene: NA; J gene: TRBJ2-1; CDR3 DNA: TGTGCCAGCAGCTTATCAGGGGACTACAATGAGCAGTTCTTC; CDR3 protein: CASSLSGDYNEQFF
CDR3 length: 12; clone size: NA; V gene: TRBV30; D gene: NA; J gene: TRBJ2-1; CDR3 DNA: TGTGCCTGGCGAGGAGGTATTTATGAGCAGTTCTTC; CDR3 protein: CAWRGGIYEQFF
CDR3 length: 13; clone size: NA; V gene: TRBV5-1; D gene: NA; J gene: TRBJ2-1; CDR3 DNA: TGCGCCAGCAGTTCTCATCGGGACAATGAGCAGTTCTTC; CDR3 protein: CASSSHRDNEQFF
CDR3 length: 15; clone size: NA; V gene: TRBV5-1; D gene: NA; J gene: TRBJ2-2; CDR3 DNA: TGCGCCAGCAAGGTGGACTCCGCGAACACCGGGGAGCTGTTTTTT; CDR3 protein: CASKVDSANTGELFF
CDR3 length: 13; clone size: NA; V gene: TRBV3-1/TRBV3-2; D gene: NA; J gene: TRBJ1-1; CDR3 DNA: TGTGCCAGCAGCCAAATGGGAGGCACTGAAGCTTTCTTT; CDR3 protein: CASSQMGGTEAFF
CDR3 length: 14; clone size: NA; V gene: TRBV3-1/TRBV3-2; D gene: NA; J gene: TRBJ1-1; CDR3 DNA: TGTGCCAGCAGCCAGATCCTGGGGGGCACTGAAGCTTTCTTT; CDR3 protein: CASSQILGGTEAFF
CDR3 length: 16; clone size: NA; V gene: TRBV11-3; D gene: NA; J gene: TRBJ2-1; CDR3 DNA: TGTGCCAGCAGCCGGGCCAGGGGTACATCCTACAATGAGCAGTTCTTC; CDR3 protein: CASSRARGTSYNEQFF
CDR3 length: 16; clone size: NA; V gene: TRBV9; D gene: NA; J gene: TRBJ2-2; CDR3 DNA: TGTGCCAGCAGCGTAGACCCAGGTACGAACACCGGGGAGCTGTTTTTT; CDR3 protein: CASSVDPGTNTGELFF
CDR3 length: 16; clone size: NA; V gene: TRBV5-1; D gene: NA; J gene: TRBJ2-7; CDR3 DNA: TGCGCCAGCAGCACGTCCTACCGGGACACCTCCTACGAGCAGTACTTC; CDR3 protein: CASSTSYRDTSYEQYF
CDR3 length: 15; clone size: NA; V gene: TRBV28; D gene: TRBD1; J gene: TRBJ1-4; CDR3 DNA: TGTGCCAGCAGTTTTCCAGACAGGGGTGAAGAAAAACTGTTTTTT; CDR3 protein: CASSFPDRGEEKLFF
CDR3 length: 14; clone size: NA; V gene: TRBV3-1/TRBV3-2; D gene: NA; J gene: TRBJ1-2; CDR3 DNA: TGTGCCAGCAGCCAAGTCATGGCAGAATATGGCTACACCTTC; CDR3 protein: CASSQVMAEYGYTF
CDR3 length: 15; clone size: NA; V gene: TRBV6-5; D gene: NA; J gene: TRBJ1-1; CDR3 DNA: TGTGCCAGCAGTAAGCAGACAGAAATAAACACTGAAGCTTTCTTT; CDR3 protein: CASSKQTEINTEAFF
CDR3 length: 17; clone size: NA; V gene: TRBV18; D gene: TRBD1; J gene: TRBJ2-1; CDR3 DNA: TGTGCCAGCTCACCGCCGGGACAGGGGGGTCTCTACAATGAGCAGTTCTTC; CDR3 protein: CASSPPGQGGLYNEQFF
CDR3 length: 16; clone size: NA; V gene: TRBV18; D gene: TRBD1; J gene: TRBJ1-1; CDR3 DNA: TGTGCCAGCTCACAGACTCTGGACAGGCTGAACACTGAAGCTTTCTTT; CDR3 protein: CASSQTLDRLNTEAFF
CDR3 length: 15; clone size: NA; V gene: TRBV4-1; D gene: TRBD1; J gene: TRBJ2-5; CDR3 DNA: TGCGCCAGCAGCTTTAGGGGACAGTTCCAAGAGACCCAGTACTTC; CDR3 protein: CASSFRGQFQETQYF
CDR3 length: 14; clone size: NA; V gene: TRBV5-1; D gene: TRBD1; J gene: TRBJ2-5; CDR3 DNA: TGCGCCAGCAGCTTGGGACAGGGCCAAGAGACCCAGTACTTC; CDR3 protein: CASSLGQGQETQYF
CDR3 length: 12; clone size: NA; V gene: TRBV28; D gene: NA; J gene: TRBJ1-6; CDR3 DNA: TGTGCCAGCGCCCGGGAGGGTGGACCCCTCCACTTT; CDR3 protein: CASAREGGPLHF
CDR3 length: 15; clone size: NA; V gene: TRBV7-9; D gene: NA; J gene: TRBJ2-1; CDR3 DNA: TGTGCCAGCAGCAAAAATCTAGGAGAGGACTATGAGCAGTTCTTC; CDR3 protein: CASSKNLGEDYEQFF
CDR3 length: 14; clone size: NA; V gene: TRBV2; D gene: NA; J gene: TRBJ1-1; CDR3 DNA: TGTGCCAGCAGTGTCAGGGGAGGGGACACTGAAGCTTTCTTT; CDR3 protein: CASSVRGGDTEAFF
CDR3 length: 11; clone size: NA; V gene: TRBV2; D gene: NA; J gene: TRBJ2-3; CDR3 DNA: TGTGCCAGCAGTGATAAAGATACGCAGTATTTT; CDR3 protein: CASSDKDTQYF
CDR3 length: 16; clone size: NA; V gene: TRBV7-9; D gene: NA; J gene: TRBJ2-4; CDR3 DNA: TGTGCCAGCAGCCCCAGCCCAGGGTTAGCCAAAAACATTCAGTACTTC; CDR3 protein: CASSPSPGLAKNIQYF
CDR3 length: 13; clone size: NA; V gene: TRBV6-1; D gene: NA; J gene: TRBJ1-6; CDR3 DNA: TGTGCCAGCAGTGAACGGCGGGACTCACCCCTCCACTTT; CDR3 protein: CASSERRDSPLHF
CDR3 length: 19; clone size: NA; V gene: TRBV5-3; D gene: NA; J gene: TRBJ1-2; CDR3 DNA: TGTGCCAGAAGCTTGTGGTCCGGGAAACGATTCCTATCGAACTATGGCTACACCTTC; CDR3 protein: CARSLWSGKRFLSNYGYTF
CDR3 length: 14; clone size: NA; V gene: TRBV11-3; D gene: NA; J gene: TRBJ1-1; CDR3 DNA: TGTGCCAGCAGCCCCGGCGGGAGGGTCACTGAAGCTTTCTTT; CDR3 protein: CASSPGGRVTEAFF
CDR3 length: 11; clone size: NA; V gene: TRBV12-1; D gene: NA; J gene: TRBJ1-1; CDR3 DNA: TGTGCCAGCAGCCTAAGCACTGAAGCTTTCTTT; CDR3 protein: CASSLSTEAFF
CDR3 length: 17; clone size: NA; V gene: TRBV9; D gene: NA; J gene: TRBJ2-3; CDR3 DNA: TGTGCCAGCAGCGCCCGAGGAGGACTTTCTAGCACAGATACGCAGTATTTT; CDR3 protein: CASSARGGLSSTDTQYF
CDR3 length: 12; clone size: NA; V gene: TRBV30; D gene: NA; J gene: TRBJ1-1; CDR3 DNA: TGTGCCTGGAGTGTAGTTAGGCAGGGAGCTTTCTTT; CDR3 protein: CAWSVVRQGAFF
CDR3 length: 16; clone size: NA; V gene: TRBV7-8; D gene: TRBD1; J gene: TRBJ1-5; CDR3 DNA: TGTGCCAGCAGCCCCAATAGGGACAGTAACTATCAGCCCCAGCATTTT; CDR3 protein: CASSPNRDSNYQPQHF
CDR3 length: 16; clone size: NA; V gene: TRBV5-1; D gene: TRBD2; J gene: TRBJ2-5; CDR3 DNA: TGCGCCAGCAGCCCTGGTGGTAGCGGGAACCAAGAGACCCAGTACTTC; CDR3 protein: CASSPGGSGNQETQYF
CDR3 length: 15; clone size: NA; V gene: TRBV10-3; D gene: TRBD1; J gene: TRBJ1-4; CDR3 DNA: TGTGCCATCAGTGGGACAGGGGCAACTAATGAAAAACTGTTTTTT; CDR3 protein: CAISGTGATNEKLFF
CDR3 length: 14; clone size: NA; V gene: TRBV19; D gene: NA; J gene: TRBJ1-6; CDR3 DNA: TGTGCCAGTAGTATCAGGGCGCGCGATTCACCCCTCCACTTT; CDR3 protein: CASSIRARDSPLHF